This T cell receptor (beta chain) emerged from a study of cytomegalovirus exposure and HLA in healthy donors (dated by TCRdb to about 2017). Background for the entire study: According to a later analysis, one platform produced both the roughly 110 validation repertoires and the 620 or so repertoires of the first cohort. The study aimed to test whether cataloging public T cell receptors could reveal signatures of past pathogen exposure. A separate validation cohort of 90 to 150 different subjects was used in addition to the 666-subject first cohort. The study combined high-throughput TCR immunosequencing, statistical association of individual TCRs with disease status, and machine learning to predict cytomegalovirus infection status. Overall study results and their limits: The study gave a list of over 150 TCR beta chains associated with cytomegalovirus. In vitro tests confirmed that three of the cytomegalovirus-associated TCR beta chains recognize cytomegalovirus antigens. Most TCR sequences were observed very rarely across donors, whereas some public TCRs were present in many individuals. It was suggested by the authors that the approach could potentially be generalized to other disease states and immunological phenotypes. Subsequent analysis determined that TCRs grouped into clusters in the first cohort also showed a tendency toward co-occurrence across the 120 validation repertoires, and 94% of cluster scores exceeded 0. A later analysis had no HLA typing for the validation cohort, so co-occurrence there was scored across all 110 or so repertoires. Cytomegalovirus status was reported to be diagnosed by the classifier with high specificity and sensitivity in both the original and validation cohorts.

Concerning this clone itself: Its target antigen remains unknown. Per-nucleotide qualities are absent, and no much larger clonotype sits a single base away.

Libraries were constructed by the immunoSEQ multiplex PCR assay. The authors processed their data as follows. A statistical classification framework was developed to diagnose cytomegalovirus status using the catalog of TCR beta chain sequences. TCRdb mirrors the immuneACCESS table, restricted to in-frame sequences. Some clones are absent from its copies; in checked studies, under half trace to an unresolved V gene, and the reason for the others is unknown. That table is the source of V, J and clone size, and D and trimming were worked out from the DNA. This sample has more than 300,000 clones in its table, and roughly 88% of those were observed once. Jointly, the top ten make up under 0.85% of the sample. The donors were included in the validation cohort of some 120 subjects, a group kept apart from the roughly 700-subject first cohort. Per the germline V gene, SGHRS is the CDR1 and YFSETQ is the CDR2. The V and J ends are trimmed by 5 bases and 7 bases, leaving 19 bases between them. Inclusive of the bounding cysteine and phenylalanine, the CDR3 is 14 residues long. Only the CDR3 DNA is retained, 42 bases long and in frame from the first base.

This chain joins TRBV5-1 to TRBJ2-7; a weak D assignment points to TRBD1 (6 bases agree). This receptor was taken from a woman younger than 35 in good health and CMV-seronegative. The specimen was PBMCs. At the DNA level, the sequence is TGCGCCAGCAGTTGGGGACACGACGAAGGGGAGCAGTACTTC. Its product reads: CASSWGHDEGEQYF.